One sample yielded the 29 T cell receptor beta chains listed below, sequenced in a study of OX40 agonist ivuxolimab in advanced cancers. Produced via immunoSEQ multiplex PCR; TCRdb's table is partial and in-frame only. The sample contains around 66,000 clones, 85% of which appear only once. This material consisted of CD4+ or CD8+ T cells sorted from blood, taken in a trial of the OX40 agonist ivuxolimab. Receptor source: an adult with an advanced solid tumor such as melanoma, head and neck, liver or kidney cancer.

The chain links TRBV4-2 to TRBJ1-3; 9 positions agree with TRBD1. Germline V lookup: CDR1 LGHNA, CDR2 YNFKEQ. This CDR3 region has 17 residues. V was pared by 7 bases and J by 0 bases, with 10 bases of the junction left unmatched. CDR3 protein: CASKRPGQGSSGNTIYF. DNA for the CDR3: TGTGCCAGCAAGCGACCGGGACAGGGCAGCTCTGGAAACACCATATATTTT.

The genes are TRBV6-1 and TRBJ2-3, with 8 nucleotides matching TRBD2. The CDR3 spans 14 residues. Germline V CDR1 and CDR2: MNHNS, SASEGT. With V trimmed by 6 bases and J by 6 bases, 8 bases remained unmatched. CDR3 nucleotide sequence: TGTGCCAGCAGCGACCAAACGGGGGGGGATACGCAGTATTTT. This encodes CASSDQTGGDTQYF.

This clone was observed a few times. The chain couples TRBV7-7 to TRBJ1-5; D may be TRBD1 (5 bases). Trimming left V 3 bases short and J 5 bases short, with 8 bases between. This CDR3 has 13 amino acids. The germline V gene has CDR1 SSHAT and CDR2 FNYEAQ (reference sequence). CDR3 in amino acids: CASSFRDDQPQHF. The CDR3 coding sequence is TGTGCCAGCAGCTTTAGGGACGATCAGCCCCAGCATTTT.

V gene TRBV30 combines with J gene TRBJ2-7, with 11 bases fitting TRBD1. Germline V lookup: CDR1 GTSNPN, CDR2 SVGIG (reference sequence). The CDR3 totals 12 residues. Trimming took 8 bases from V and 3 from J; bases not matched to a gene: 3. CDR3 sequence reads: CARGTGGYEQYF. CDR3 bases: TGTGCCCGTGGGACAGGGGGCTACGAGCAGTACTTC.

The chain links TRBV6-6 to TRBJ2-3; 8 nucleotides align to TRBD1. With V trimmed by 8 bases and J by 0 bases, 7 bases remained unmatched. This CDR3 region has 15 residues. Looked up from germline, CDR1 is MNHNY and CDR2 is SVGAGI (reference sequence). CDR3 in amino acids: CASLTGTGSTDTQYF. The CDR3 DNA reads as TGTGCCAGCCTGACCGGGACAGGCAGCACAGATACGCAGTATTTT.

The chain has TRBV4-1 and TRBJ1-2; D might be TRBD1 (6 bases). The CDR3 contains 15 residues. Trimming removed 0 bases at V and 7 bases at J, with 15 bases between. The germline gives CDR1 MGHRA, CDR2 YSYEKL. The CDR3: CASSQDRGGAVGYTF. CDR3 coding DNA: TGCGCCAGCAGCCAAGATCGAGGGGGGGCAGTTGGCTACACCTTC.

CDR3: CASSRQGMNYEQYF. CDR3 nucleotides: TGTGCCAGCAGCCGACAGGGAATGAACTACGAGCAGTACTTC. The chain couples TRBV11-2 to TRBJ2-7; 7 bases map to TRBD1. CDR1 SGHAT and CDR2 FQNNGV come from the germline V gene. The CDR3 is 14 amino acids. Germline trimming cut 5 bases from V and 3 bases from J; bases unmatched to any gene: 7.

The chain joins TRBV19 to TRBJ1-2, with a tentative D call TRBD1 (6 bases). Trimming took off 5 bases at V and 4 bases at J, with 14 bases between the two ends. The CDR3 has 14 residues. Germline CDR1 LNHDA, CDR2 SQIVND (reference sequence). The CDR3 bases are TGTGCCAGTAGTCAAAGGACAGCACTCTATGGCTACACCTTC. This gives the protein CASSQRTALYGYTF.

The chain combines TRBV5-1 with TRBJ1-1; the D is unclear. Trimming removed 0 bases at V and 1 base at J, with 10 bases between. The CDR3 has 15 residues. In germline, CDR1 is SGHRS, CDR2 YFSETQ. As DNA, the CDR3 is TGCGCCAGCAGCTTGGATCCGGGAAAGAACACTGAAGCTTTCTTT. Translated, it gives CASSLDPGKNTEAFF.

The chain is built from TRBV11-2 and TRBJ2-3; D remains ambiguous. The CDR3 loop spans 13 amino acids. Germline CDR1 reads SGHAT; CDR2 reads FQNNGV. V was shortened by 0 bases and J by 3 bases, with 4 bases between the two germline ends. CDR3 loop: CASSLDRTDTQYF. The CDR3 bases are TGTGCCAGCAGCTTAGATCGGACAGATACGCAGTATTTT. The full variable domain, completed using reference TRBV11-2 and TRBJ2-3, is EAGVAQSPRYKIIEKRQSVAFWCNPISGHATLYWYQQILGQGPKLLIQFQNNGVVDDSQLPKDRFSAERLKGVDSTLKIQPAKLEDSAVYLCASSLDRTDTQYFGPGTRLTVL.

The chain uses TRBV9 and TRBJ2-3; 10 bases fit TRBD2. The germline gives CDR1 SGDLS, CDR2 YYNGEE. V shed 1 base, J shed 4 bases, and the junction held 3 bases outside the gene matches. The length of the CDR3 is 15 residues. For the CDR3, the DNA is TGTGCCAGCAGCGTAAGGCTAGCGGGAGCAGATACGCAGTATTTT. This sequence encodes CASSVRLAGADTQYF.

The chain has TRBV5-5 and TRBJ1-2, with 8 bases matching TRBD1. J gave up 4 bases and V 4 bases, and 3 bases lay outside the gene matches. Germline V gene data show CDR1 as SGHKS and CDR2 as YYEKEE (reference sequence). The CDR3 has 13 amino acids. CDR3 residues: CASSPGGSYGYTF. DNA of the CDR3: TGTGCCAGCAGCCCAGGGGGCAGCTATGGCTACACCTTC.

The V and J genes are TRBV5-4 and TRBJ2-5; TRBD2 aligns across 9 bases. The CDR3 totals 14 residues. The V segment lost 4 bases and the J segment 3 bases; nucleotides outside the gene matches: 4. Germline loops: CDR1 SGHNT, CDR2 YYREEE (reference sequence). The CDR3 DNA sequence: TGTGCCAGCAGCCCCAGGACTAGCGAAGAGACCCAGTACTTC. Its protein is CASSPRTSEETQYF. Drawing the rest from reference TRBV5-4 and TRBJ2-5, the complete variable domain is ETGVTQSPTHLIKTRGQQVTLRCSSQSGHNTVSWYQQALGQGPQFIFQYYREEENGRGNFPPRFSGLQFPNYSSELNVNALELDDSALYLCASSPRTSEETQYFGPGTRLLVL.

The V and J genes are TRBV5-6 and TRBJ1-5, with D unresolved. The CDR3 spans 16 residues. V was shortened by 0 bases and J by 3 bases, with 13 bases between the two germline ends. Germline V lookup: CDR1 SGHDT, CDR2 YYEEEE. The CDR3 protein is CASSLAKGKTNQPQHF. CDR3 coding DNA: TGTGCCAGCAGCTTGGCTAAGGGAAAGACCAATCAGCCCCAGCATTTT. Using reference TRBV5-6 and TRBJ1-5 for the parts outside the CDR3, the full variable domain is DAGVTQSPTHLIKTRGQQVTLRCSPKSGHDTVSWYQQALGQGPQFIFQYYEEEERQRGNFPDRFSGHQFPNYSSELNVNALLLGDSALYLCASSLAKGKTNQPQHFGDGTRLSIL.

In its sample, this clone was seen a few times. J is TRBJ2-7 and V is TRBV6-6; 10 bases are a match to TRBD1. The CDR3 covers 15 residues. J gave up 1 base and V 2 bases, and 2 bases lay outside the gene matches. The germline V gene encodes CDR1 MNHNY and CDR2 SVGAGI (reference sequence). Written as DNA, the CDR3 is TGTGCCAGCAGTTACACGGGACAGGGGTCCTACGAGCAGTACTTC. Its translation: CASSYTGQGSYEQYF.

The chain joins TRBV27 to TRBJ2-3, with D unclear. V lost 8 bases to trimming and J lost 2 bases, with 11 bases between them. The CDR3 has 13 amino acids. Germline V gene sequence: CDR1 MNHEY, CDR2 SMNVEV (reference sequence). The CDR3 nucleotides are TGTGCCAGCCGCTCCTATCTCACAGATACGCAGTATTTT. Amino acids: CASRSYLTDTQYF.

Turning to this clone: The junction does not match germline at one end; this may be a read error. The V call is TRBV6-1, the J call TRBJ1-5, with a weak D call TRBD1 (5 bases). Germline V CDR1 and CDR2: MNHNS, SASEGT. The CDR3 extends over 16 amino acids. Here the CDR3 reads CASSEGASQDNQPQHF. The CDR3 DNA is TGCGCCAGCAGTGAAGGGGCCAGTCAGGATAATCAGCCCCAGCATTTT.

The rearrangement joins TRBV7-2 to TRBJ2-7; 13 bases map to TRBD2. CDR3 size: 15 residues. After removal of 3 bases from V and 1 base from J, the junction contained 0 bases not matched to a gene. Germline V gene data show CDR1 as SGHTA and CDR2 as FQGNSA. The CDR3 coding sequence is TGTGCCAGCAGCTTGACTAGCGGGGGGTCCTACGAGCAGTACTTC. It specifies CASSLTSGGSYEQYF. Drawing the rest from reference TRBV7-2 and TRBJ2-7, the complete variable domain is GAGVSQSPSNKVTEKGKDVELRCDPISGHTALYWYRQSLGQGLEFLIYFQGNSAPDKSGLPSDRFSAERTGGSVSTLTIQRTQQEDSAVYLCASSLTSGGSYEQYFGPGTRLTVT.

The rearrangement joins TRBV14 to TRBJ2-4; TRBD2 agrees at 7 bases. Trimming removed 3 bases from V and 2 bases from J; junction bases left unmatched: 10. This CDR3 is built from 17 residues. Germline V gives CDR1 SGHDN, CDR2 FVKESK. CDR3 sequence reads: CASSHATAGAPKNIQYF. CDR3 DNA sequence: TGTGCCAGCAGCCATGCCACTGCGGGAGCCCCCAAAAACATTCAGTACTTC.

The rearrangement uses TRBV7-9 and TRBJ2-5, with D perhaps TRBD2 (5 bases). This CDR3 region has 14 residues. V was trimmed by 5 bases and J by 1 base, leaving 11 bases between them. Germline-derived CDR1 and CDR2 are SEHNR and FQNEAQ (reference sequence). The CDR3 loop is CASSQELVQETQYF. Here the CDR3 DNA reads TGTGCCAGCAGCCAAGAACTAGTCCAAGAGACCCAGTACTTC.

This clone showed up just once. The genes are TRBV6-1 and TRBJ1-1, with TRBD1 matching over 9 bases. V was pared by 11 bases and J by 2 bases, with 9 bases of the junction left unmatched. CDR3 length: 14 residues. Germline CDR1 MNHNS, CDR2 SASEGT. CDR3: CAFSLDRGNTEAFF. CDR3 DNA: TGTGCCTTTTCCCTGGACAGGGGCAACACTGAAGCTTTCTTT.

The CDR3 DNA is TGTGCCAGCAGGGACAGGAGCACAGATACGCAGTATTTT. Amino acid sequence: CASRDRSTDTQYF. The rearrangement uses TRBV28 and TRBJ2-3, with TRBD1 identical over 7 bases. The CDR3 is made up of 13 amino acids. Trimming cost V 6 bases and J 0 bases; bases outside gene matches: 0. Per germline, CDR1 MDHEN and CDR2 SYDVKM.

This chain connects TRBV5-1 to TRBJ1-1; D uncertain. This CDR3 spans 12 amino acids. Germline CDR1 and CDR2: SGHRS and YFSETQ. V lost 1 base and J lost 1, with 2 bases in between. The CDR3 spells CASSLRNTEAFF. For the CDR3, the DNA is TGCGCCAGCAGCTTGAGGAACACTGAAGCTTTCTTT.

The J gene is TRBJ1-5, the V gene TRBV9; D perhaps matches TRBD1 (5 bases). Looked up from germline, CDR1 is SGDLS and CDR2 is YYNGEE. Trimming removed 0 bases from V and 5 bases from J, with 12 bases in between. There are 15 residues in the CDR3. The CDR3, as DNA: TGTGCCAGCAGCGTAGAAGGGGATTTCTATCAGCCCCAGCATTTT. Its protein product is CASSVEGDFYQPQHF.

The rearrangement uses TRBV4-1 and TRBJ2-2; the D call may be TRBD1 or TRBD2 (5 bases each). Germline V gene data show CDR1 as MGHRA and CDR2 as YSYEKL. Deletions cut 4 bases from V and 4 bases from J, with 16 bases between. The CDR3 sequence is 16 residues long. This chain's CDR3 is CASSRLGWGSTGELFF. The CDR3 bases are TGCGCCAGCAGCCGCTTGGGATGGGGGAGCACCGGGGAGCTGTTTTTT.

This chain connects TRBV5-1 to TRBJ2-5; a weak D match, TRBD1 (6 bases). This CDR3 region has 17 residues. The V gene lost 8 bases and the J gene lost 5 bases, with 28 bases spanning the gap. The germline V gene encodes CDR1 SGHRS and CDR2 YFSETQ. CDR3 in DNA: TGCGCCAGTCGCCCGTCCGGGACATCCTCCGGCGGGGAGACCCAGTACTTC. Amino acids: CASRPSGTSSGGETQYF.

The chain couples TRBV4-1 to TRBJ2-3; 10 bases agree with TRBD2. The germline gives CDR1 MGHRA, CDR2 YSYEKL. The CDR3 has 13 residues. The J segment lost 10 bases and the V segment lost 4 bases, leaving 5 bases of the junction unmatched. CDR3 residues: CASSPLGLAAQYF. The CDR3 nucleotides are TGCGCCAGCAGCCCTCTAGGACTAGCGGCGCAGTATTTT.

The chain has TRBV5-1 and TRBJ1-2; maybe TRBD1 (5 bases). The CDR3 runs to 13 residues. From germline, CDR1 is SGHRS and CDR2 YFSETQ. V lost 4 bases to trimming and J lost 7 bases, with 14 bases between them. CDR3 residues: CASSTGTGTGYTF. In DNA, the CDR3 is TGCGCCAGCAGCACCGGGACTGGTACTGGCTACACCTTC. Full variable domain (outside the CDR3, taken from reference TRBV5-1 and TRBJ1-2): KAGVTQTPRYLIKTRGQQVTLSCSPISGHRSVSWYQQTPGQGLQFLFEYFSETQRNKGNFPGRFSGRQFSNSRSEMNVSTLELGDSALYLCASSTGTGTGYTFGSGTRLTVV.

V gene TRBV5-1 combines with J gene TRBJ1-1; no definite D call. The CDR3 sequence is 14 residues long. In germline, CDR1 is SGHRS, CDR2 YFSETQ. V dropped 0 bases and J dropped 3 bases, with 9 bases sitting between them. The CDR3 loop reads CASSLAKADTEAFF. CDR3 nucleotide sequence: TGCGCCAGCAGCTTGGCCAAGGCAGACACTGAAGCTTTCTTT.